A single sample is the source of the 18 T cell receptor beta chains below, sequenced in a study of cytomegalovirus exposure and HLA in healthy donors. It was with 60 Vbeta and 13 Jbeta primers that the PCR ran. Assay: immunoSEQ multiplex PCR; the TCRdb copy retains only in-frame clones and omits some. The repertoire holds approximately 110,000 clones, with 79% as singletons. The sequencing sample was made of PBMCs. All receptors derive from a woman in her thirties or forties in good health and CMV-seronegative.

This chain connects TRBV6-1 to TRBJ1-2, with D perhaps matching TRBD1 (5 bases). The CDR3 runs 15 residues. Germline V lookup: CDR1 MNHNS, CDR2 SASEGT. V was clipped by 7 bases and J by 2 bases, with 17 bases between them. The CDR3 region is CASMRGGIANYGYTF. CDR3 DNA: TGTGCCAGCATGAGGGGAGGGATAGCGAACTATGGCTACACCTTC.

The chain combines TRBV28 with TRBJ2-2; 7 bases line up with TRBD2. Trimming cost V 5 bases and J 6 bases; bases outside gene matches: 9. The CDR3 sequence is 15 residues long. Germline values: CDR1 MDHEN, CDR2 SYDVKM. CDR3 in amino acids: CASSLSQSGAGELFF. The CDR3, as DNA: TGTGCCAGCAGTCTGAGTCAAAGCGGGGCCGGGGAGCTGTTTTTT.

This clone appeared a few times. The CDR3 nucleotides read TGTGCCAGCAGCTCGTGGGGACAGGGGGTTCCGGAGACCCAGTACTTC. This translates into CASSSWGQGVPETQYF. The chain combines TRBV7-2 with TRBJ2-5; 11 bases agree with TRBD1. V was clipped by 4 bases and J by 5 bases; unmatched bases: 9. The CDR3 totals 16 residues. Germline CDR1 SGHTA, CDR2 FQGNSA.

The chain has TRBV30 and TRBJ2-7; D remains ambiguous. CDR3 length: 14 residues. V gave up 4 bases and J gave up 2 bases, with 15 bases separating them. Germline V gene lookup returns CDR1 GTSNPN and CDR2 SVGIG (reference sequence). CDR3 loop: CAWTSGAHTYEQYF. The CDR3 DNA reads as TGTGCCTGGACCTCCGGAGCCCATACCTACGAGCAGTACTTC.

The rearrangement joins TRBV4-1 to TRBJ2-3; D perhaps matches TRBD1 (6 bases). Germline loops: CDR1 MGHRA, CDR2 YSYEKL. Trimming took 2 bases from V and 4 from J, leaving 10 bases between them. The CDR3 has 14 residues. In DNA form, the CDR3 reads TGCGCCAGCAGCCAACGCAGGGGCGCAGATACGCAGTATTTT. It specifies CASSQRRGADTQYF.

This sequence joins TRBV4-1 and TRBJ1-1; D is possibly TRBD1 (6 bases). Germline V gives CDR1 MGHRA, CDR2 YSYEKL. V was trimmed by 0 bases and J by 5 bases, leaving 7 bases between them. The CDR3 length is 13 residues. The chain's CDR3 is CASSQERGTEAFF. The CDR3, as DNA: TGCGCCAGCAGCCAAGAGAGGGGGACTGAAGCTTTCTTT.

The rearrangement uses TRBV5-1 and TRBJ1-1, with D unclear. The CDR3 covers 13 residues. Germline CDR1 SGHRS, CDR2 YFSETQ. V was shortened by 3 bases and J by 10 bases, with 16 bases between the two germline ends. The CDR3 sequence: CASSSVGNSGAFF. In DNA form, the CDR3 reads TGCGCCAGCAGCTCGGTAGGGAACAGCGGAGCTTTCTTT.

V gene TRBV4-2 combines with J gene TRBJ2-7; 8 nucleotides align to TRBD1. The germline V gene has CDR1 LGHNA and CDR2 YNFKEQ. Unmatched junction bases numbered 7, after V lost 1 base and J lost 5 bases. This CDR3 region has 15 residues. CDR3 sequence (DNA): TGTGCCAGCAGCCAAGGCGCAGGGGGCCTAGACGAGCAGTACTTC. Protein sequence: CASSQGAGGLDEQYF.

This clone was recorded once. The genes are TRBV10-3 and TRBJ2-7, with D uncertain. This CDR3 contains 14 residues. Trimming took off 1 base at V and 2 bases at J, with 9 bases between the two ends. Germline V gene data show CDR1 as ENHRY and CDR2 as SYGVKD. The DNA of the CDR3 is TGTGCCATCAGTGAGTTGGCAGAGGCCTACGAGCAGTACTTC. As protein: CAISELAEAYEQYF.

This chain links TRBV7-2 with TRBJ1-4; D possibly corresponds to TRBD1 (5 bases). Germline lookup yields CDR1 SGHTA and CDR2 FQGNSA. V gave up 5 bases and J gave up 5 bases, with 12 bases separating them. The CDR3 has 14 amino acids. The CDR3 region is CASSLGPGNEKLFF. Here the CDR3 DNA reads TGTGCCAGCAGCCTCGGGCCAGGGAATGAAAAACTGTTTTTT. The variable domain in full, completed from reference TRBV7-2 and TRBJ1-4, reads GAGVSQSPSNKVTEKGKDVELRCDPISGHTALYWYRQSLGQGLEFLIYFQGNSAPDKSGLPSDRFSAERTGGSVSTLTIQRTQQEDSAVYLCASSLGPGNEKLFFGSGTQLSVL.

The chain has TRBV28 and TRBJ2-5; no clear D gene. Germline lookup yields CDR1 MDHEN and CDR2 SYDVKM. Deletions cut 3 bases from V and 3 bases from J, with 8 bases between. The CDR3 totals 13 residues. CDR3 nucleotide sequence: TGTGCCAGCAGTTTCGAGAGAAAAGAGACCCAGTACTTC. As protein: CASSFERKETQYF.

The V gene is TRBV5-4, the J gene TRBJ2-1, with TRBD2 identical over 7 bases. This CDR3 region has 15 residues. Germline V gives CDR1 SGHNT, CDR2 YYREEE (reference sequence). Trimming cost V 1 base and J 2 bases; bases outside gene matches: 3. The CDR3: CASSLRGSPYNEQFF. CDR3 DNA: TGTGCCAGCAGCTTGCGCGGGAGCCCCTACAATGAGCAGTTCTTC.

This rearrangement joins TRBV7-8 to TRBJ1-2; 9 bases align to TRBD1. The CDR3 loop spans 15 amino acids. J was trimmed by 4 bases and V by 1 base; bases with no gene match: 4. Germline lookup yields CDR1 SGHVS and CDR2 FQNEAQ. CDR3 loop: CASSLGAGQGYGYTF. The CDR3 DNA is TGTGCCAGCAGCTTAGGGGCGGGACAGGGCTATGGCTACACCTTC.

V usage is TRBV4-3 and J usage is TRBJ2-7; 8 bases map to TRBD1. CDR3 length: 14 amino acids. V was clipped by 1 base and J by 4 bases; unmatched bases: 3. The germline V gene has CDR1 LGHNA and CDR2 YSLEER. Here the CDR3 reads CASSQGNRGYEQYF. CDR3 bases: TGCGCCAGCAGCCAAGGGAACAGGGGGTACGAGCAGTACTTC.

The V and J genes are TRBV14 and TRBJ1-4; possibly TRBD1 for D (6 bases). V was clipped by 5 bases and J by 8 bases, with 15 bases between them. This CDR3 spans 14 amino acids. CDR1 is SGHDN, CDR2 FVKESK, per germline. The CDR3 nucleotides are TGTGCCAGCAGCTTGGACAGCGCGGGCGAAAAACTGTTTTTT. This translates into CASSLDSAGEKLFF.

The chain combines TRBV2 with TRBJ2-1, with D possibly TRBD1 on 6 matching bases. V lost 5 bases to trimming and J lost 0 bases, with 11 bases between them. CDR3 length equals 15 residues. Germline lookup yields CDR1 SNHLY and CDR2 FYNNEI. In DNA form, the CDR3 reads TGTGCCAGCAGTATGGGGGCCATCTCCTACAATGAGCAGTTCTTC. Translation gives CASSMGAISYNEQFF.

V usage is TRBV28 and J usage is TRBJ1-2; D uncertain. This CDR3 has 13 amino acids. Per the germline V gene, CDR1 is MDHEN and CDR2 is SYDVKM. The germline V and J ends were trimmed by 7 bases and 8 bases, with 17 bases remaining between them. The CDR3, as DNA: TGTGCCAGCACTTTGGGGAGGGCTGGCGGCTACACCTTC. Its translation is CASTLGRAGGYTF.

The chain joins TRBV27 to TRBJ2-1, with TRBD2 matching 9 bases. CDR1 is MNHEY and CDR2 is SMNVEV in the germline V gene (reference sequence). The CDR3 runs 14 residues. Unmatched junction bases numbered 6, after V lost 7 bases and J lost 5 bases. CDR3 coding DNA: TGTGCCAGCACCACCCGCGGGGGGGACAATGAGCAGTTCTTC. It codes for CASTTRGGDNEQFF.